These T cell receptor beta chains were read from a single sample in a study of cytomegalovirus exposure and HLA in healthy donors. Profiled with immunoSEQ multiplex PCR; TCRdb holds only in-frame clones, not every one. The sample consists of over 150,000 clones, about three quarters of them appearing once. Input material: PBMCs. The receptors come from a woman in her fifties or sixties in good health and CMV-seropositive. CDR3s leave out the opening cysteine and the closing phenylalanine or tryptophan. The order of the fields is V gene, CDR3 protein.

>TRBV27
ASSPPTGYGGYT
>TRBV9
ASSVGDSPAYEQY
>TRBV30
AWSVLIRGETQY
>TRBV5-1
ASSLYREDEQF
>TRBV27
ASSFGRSTDTQY
>TRBV5-5
ASSPRTGDETQY
>TRBV7-3
ASSIRGRGDTQY
>TRBV18
ASSPLASGTGTGELF
>TRBV27
ASSRGSPLAETQY
>TRBV6-5
ASKSPSSGANVLT
>TRBV7-2
ASSPGLVSTGELF
>TRBV2
ASSLLGQGGDTQY
>TRBV6-5
ASSQQPTGSDTQY
>TRBV5-1
ASSMLLAGGPVEQF
>TRBV6-1
ASSEGTSGFSYEQY
>TRBV7-2
ASSWQGNQPQH
>TRBV2
ASSENIPQDTEAF
>TRBV9
ASSVGRGVNTEAF
>TRBV28
ASSRDRASNSPLH
>TRBV9
ASSVGGSNSGNTIY
>TRBV14
ASSHCTRRSTNQPQH
>TRBV6-5
ASSYSMNRNNEQF
>TRBV19
ASGGQGNTGELF
>TRBV30
AWSGPRGGTIY
>TRBV11-3
ASSLSGGAYEQY
>TRBV7-6
ASSPMERGSGELF
>TRBV12-2
ASRLRQGVNNEQF
>TRBV19
ASKGTGNYEQY
>TRBV11-2
ASSLRREGRGEQY
>TRBV9
ASSKQNTEAF
>TRBV10-3
AIMGGVGDTIY
>TRBV5-1
ASSLQGLAGTGEQF
>TRBV4-3
ASSQSIGTGYEQY
>TRBV6-5
ASSLSAGAANYGYT
>TRBV28
ASRAQGAGEKLF
>TRBV27
ASSLFGDRFANTGELF
>TRBV2
ASSTFGGRDQPQH
>TRBV7-9
ASLAGGNTQY
>TRBV5-4
ASSLQGENQPQH
>TRBV7-2
ASSDSWGNTEAF
>TRBV5-1
ASSEASGGETQY
>TRBV2
ASSEMGQGLSDEAF
>TRBV19
ASSPRDRERQF
>TRBV4-3
ASSQGDRANEKLF
>TRBV19
ASSAGSTDTQY
>TRBV6-5
ASTRGQGYEQY
>TRBV7-2
ASSPQTSSTDTQY
>TRBV15
ATSRVRGEKLF
>TRBV2
ASTPGGTGELF
>TRBV13
ASSQTSGGPGELF